This TCR beta chain appears in the sequencing data of a study of T-cell reconstitution after alpha-beta-depleted transplantation in children. The germline CDR1 and CDR2 sequences are DFQATT and SNEGSKA (reference sequence). The length of the CDR3 is 18 residues. The junction had 9 bases not matched to a gene; V was cut back by 0 bases and J by 2 bases. This clonotype was counted ten times or more. The TCRbeta library incorporated unique molecular identifiers. Using its own MiXCR run on the PCR reads, TCRdb lists one record per CDR3 protein. Here the sample spans around 360,000 distinct CDR3 sequences, 10% being singletons.

The source was PBMCs from the stem cell graft donor, collected from the stem cell graft. The V call is TRBV20-1, the J call TRBJ2-1; 11 positions match TRBD2. This receptor was obtained from a human donor who donated a stem cell graft to a child with acute lymphoblastic leukemia. The CDR3 nucleotides read TGCAGTGCTAGAGAGGGGGAACTAGCGGGAGTTGCCTACAATGAGCAGTTCTTC. Encoded protein: CSAREGELAGVAYNEQFF.